These 28 T cell receptor beta chains originate from one sample sequenced in a study of CD8+ T cells in alopecia areata. The sequencing template was cDNA reverse transcribed from extracted RNA. Profiled with immunoSEQ multiplex PCR; TCRdb holds only in-frame clones, not every one. The table has around 210,000 clones, around 66% seen once. Indicated treatment: oral pan-JAK inhibitor, 5-10 mg twice daily. This specimen consisted of CD4+ T cells sorted from blood, obtained at week 4, from a patient treated with tofacitinib. These receptors were obtained from a human donor with alopecia areata.

This chain uses TRBV7-2 with TRBJ1-2; no clear D. The CDR3 extends over 15 amino acids. V lost 1 base to trimming and J lost 7 bases, with 16 bases between them. In germline, CDR1 is SGHTA, CDR2 FQGNSA. Here the CDR3 reads CASSLDYTAVIGYTF. The DNA of the CDR3 is TGTGCCAGCAGCTTAGACTATACCGCTGTCATTGGCTACACCTTC. Based on the CDR3 plus reference TRBV7-2 and TRBJ1-2, the full variable domain is GAGVSQSPSNKVTEKGKDVELRCDPISGHTALYWYRQSLGQGLEFLIYFQGNSAPDKSGLPSDRFSAERTGGSVSTLTIQRTQQEDSAVYLCASSLDYTAVIGYTFGSGTRLTVV.

V is TRBV29-1 and J is TRBJ1-5; D ambiguous. The ends were cut back, 6 bases at V and 9 bases at J, with 18 bases in the middle. The length of the CDR3 is 13 residues. Germline V gene data show CDR1 as SQVTM and CDR2 as ANQGSEA. The CDR3 region has the DNA TGCAGCGTGAAGGGAGGAGGTATCGGGCCCCAGCATTTT. This translates into CSVKGGGIGPQHF. The variable domain in full, with the rest retrieved from reference TRBV29-1 and TRBJ1-5, is SAVISQKPSRDICQRGTSLTIQCQVDSQVTMMFWYRQQPGQSLTLIATANQGSEATYESGFVIDKFPISRPNLTFSTLTVSNMSPEDSSIYLCSVKGGGIGPQHFGDGTRLSIL.

V usage is TRBV15 and J usage is TRBJ1-2; no firm D call. CDR3 size: 14 residues. The V and J ends lost 0 bases and 5 bases respectively, with 10 bases between them. Germline V gene data show CDR1 as LNHNV and CDR2 as YYDKDF (reference sequence). Here the CDR3 reads CATSRDKGFYGYTF. The CDR3 bases are TGTGCCACCAGCAGAGATAAAGGGTTTTATGGCTACACCTTC.

This clone came up once. This rearrangement joins TRBV2 to TRBJ2-5; TRBD2 matches 7 bases. Germline V gives CDR1 SNHLY, CDR2 FYNNEI. The ends lost 5 bases at V and 2 bases at J; junction bases unmatched: 8. The CDR3 loop spans 15 amino acids. The CDR3 region is CASSRPGLQQETQYF. DNA for the CDR3: TGTGCCAGCAGTAGACCGGGACTACAACAAGAGACCCAGTACTTC.

The chain uses TRBV7-2 and TRBJ2-7, with 10 bases matching TRBD1. Looked up from germline, CDR1 is SGHTA and CDR2 is FQGNSA. J gave up 5 bases and V 5 bases, and 6 bases lay outside the gene matches. The CDR3 covers 14 residues. CDR3 DNA: TGTGCCAGCAGCGCCGGGACAGGGGTCCACGAGCAGTACTTC. Protein product: CASSAGTGVHEQYF.

The genes are TRBV4-1 and TRBJ2-6; D not certain. CDR3 length: 15 residues. V lost 0 bases to trimming and J lost 2 bases, with 5 bases between them. CDR1 and CDR2 from the germline V gene are MGHRA and YSYEKL. In nucleotides, the CDR3 is TGCGCCAGCAGCCAAGAAGGGACTGGGGCCAACGTCCTGACTTTC. It codes for CASSQEGTGANVLTF.

The CDR3 DNA follows: TGTGCCAGCAGCTTTCAGGGAGGCTTTGAAGAGACCCAGTACTTC. Translating it yields CASSFQGGFEETQYF. J is TRBJ2-5 and V is TRBV5-4; D is possibly TRBD2 (6 bases). Germline values: CDR1 SGHNT, CDR2 YYREEE (reference sequence). The CDR3 totals 15 residues. Trimming took 2 bases from V and 3 from J, leaving 14 bases between them.

This clone has more than one count but fewer than ten. The chain links TRBV29-1 to TRBJ2-2, with D perhaps matching TRBD1 or TRBD2 (6 bases each). CDR1 and CDR2 (germline): SQVTM, ANQGSEA. Between the trimmed V and J ends, which lost 6 bases and 4 bases, there was a span of 15 bases. The CDR3 spans 14 residues. The DNA of the CDR3 is TGCAGCGTAAGGCGGGGACAAATCACCGGGGAGCTGTTTTTT. Its translation is CSVRRGQITGELFF.

This chain joins TRBV6-6 and TRBJ1-5; the D is unclear. The CDR3 covers 14 residues. Deletions cut 5 bases from V and 6 bases from J, with 14 bases between. CDR1 is MNHNY and CDR2 is SVGAGI in the germline V gene (reference sequence). The CDR3 protein is CASSPGVLGQPQHF. In nucleotides, the CDR3 is TGTGCCAGCAGTCCCGGGGTTTTGGGTCAGCCCCAGCATTTT.

The table lists this clone with a few counts. The gene calls are TRBV29-1 and TRBJ2-2; D is uncertain. The CDR3 extends over 13 amino acids. V shed 4 bases and J shed 6 bases, with 12 bases lying between them. Per germline, CDR1 SQVTM and CDR2 ANQGSEA. DNA for the CDR3: TGCAGCGTTGCGAAAAGGAGCGCCGGGGAGCTGTTTTTT. Its protein is CSVAKRSAGELFF.

This clone has a handful of counts. V gene TRBV7-9 combines with J gene TRBJ1-4; D is unresolved. CDR1 is SEHNR and CDR2 is FQNEAQ in the germline V gene (reference sequence). This CDR3 contains 10 residues. The V end was cut by 7 bases, the J end by 8 bases, with 5 bases between. The CDR3 here is CASTGEKLFF. The CDR3 DNA follows: TGTGCCAGCACAGGCGAAAAACTGTTTTTT.

The CDR3 bases are TGTGCCAGTAGTATTTACGATTCACCCCTCCACTTT. Protein product: CASSIYDSPLHF. The chain has TRBV19 and TRBJ1-6; no definite D call. The CDR3 consists of 12 residues. From germline, CDR1 is LNHDA and CDR2 SQIVND (reference sequence). Trimming shortened V by 3 bases and J by 8 bases, and 5 bases separated the two germline ends. The entire variable domain, with the rest obtained from reference TRBV19 and TRBJ1-6, is as follows: DGGITQSPKYLFRKEGQNVTLSCEQNLNHDAMYWYRQDPGQGLRLIYYSQIVNDFQKGDIAEGYSVSREKKESFPLTVTSAQKNPTAFYLCASSIYDSPLHFGNGTRLTVT.

The V gene is TRBV5-1, the J gene TRBJ2-5, with D unclear. CDR1 and CDR2 from the germline V gene are SGHRS and YFSETQ. The CDR3 totals 12 residues. V gave up 5 bases and J gave up 3 bases, with 8 bases separating them. The CDR3 reads CASSVGEETQYF. The DNA for the CDR3 is TGCGCCAGCAGTGTCGGAGAAGAGACCCAGTACTTC.

This clone was counted a few times. This rearrangement joins TRBV25-1 to TRBJ2-5; D gene uncertain. Germline-derived CDR1 and CDR2 are MGHDK and SYGVNS. V lost 3 bases and J lost 4, with 12 bases in between. CDR3 size: 14 residues. The CDR3 sequence is CASSDSYTGETQYF. CDR3 DNA sequence: TGTGCCAGCAGTGATTCCTACACCGGAGAGACCCAGTACTTC.

The V gene is TRBV6-7, the J gene TRBJ1-6; possible D gene TRBD1, 5 bases. TRBV6-7 is an ORF for which the function is uncertain. V lost 9 bases and J 7 bases, leaving 19 bases between the germline ends. This CDR3 region has 15 residues. CDR3 loop: CARPLGQGDNSPLHF. The DNA of the CDR3 is TGTGCCAGACCCCTCGGTCAGGGAGACAATTCACCCCTCCACTTT.

The chain uses TRBV29-1 and TRBJ1-2; D possibly corresponds to TRBD1 (6 bases). CDR3 length: 12 amino acids. Germline V CDR1 and CDR2: SQVTM, ANQGSEA. V was trimmed by 7 bases and J by 8 bases, leaving 17 bases between them. CDR3 residues: CSARGAGYGYTF. The CDR3 DNA is TGCAGCGCCCGGGGGGCAGGGTACGGCTACACCTTC.

This clone was counted a few times. V gene TRBV7-2 combines with J gene TRBJ1-5; 11 bases align to TRBD1. The germline V gene has CDR1 SGHTA and CDR2 FQGNSA. Trimming removed 3 bases from V and 7 bases from J; junction bases left unmatched: 5. The CDR3 runs to 15 residues. The CDR3 bases are TGTGCCAGCAGCTTCGGACAGGGGGCACGCCAGCCCCAGCATTTT. Protein product: CASSFGQGARQPQHF.

V is TRBV18 and J is TRBJ2-5; the D gene is possibly TRBD1 (5 bases). The V and J ends lost 3 bases and 5 bases respectively, with 13 bases between them. Germline CDR1 reads KGHSH; CDR2 reads LQKENI. The CDR3 is 14 residues long. CDR3 DNA sequence: TGTGCCAGCTCACCTCAGGGTAAACGGGAGACCCAGTACTTC. Translating it yields CASSPQGKRETQYF. Variable domain in full (rest from reference TRBV18 and TRBJ2-5): NAGVMQNPRHLVRRRGQEARLRCSPMKGHSHVYWYRQLPEEGLKFMVYLQKENIIDESGMPKERFSAEFPKEGPSILRIQQVVRGDSAAYFCASSPQGKRETQYFGPGTRLLVL.

The chain recombines TRBV5-6 with TRBJ2-7; D ambiguous. V was cut by 3 bases and J by 3 bases, with 7 bases left in between. Germline CDR1 SGHDT, CDR2 YYEEEE. This CDR3 spans 12 amino acids. The CDR3 DNA reads as TGTGCCAGCAGCTACAGAGACTACGAGCAGTACTTC. Translated: CASSYRDYEQYF.

V gene TRBV19 combines with J gene TRBJ2-2; unclear D gene. Germline-derived CDR1 and CDR2 are LNHDA and SQIVND (reference sequence). Trimming took 4 bases from V and 2 from J, leaving 2 bases between them. This CDR3 comprises 12 residues. CDR3 sequence: CASSTNTGELFF. As DNA, the CDR3 is TGTGCCAGTAGTACCAACACCGGGGAGCTGTTTTTT.

The chain recombines TRBV7-9 with TRBJ1-2; TRBD1 aligns across 8 bases. The germline CDR1 and CDR2 sequences are SEHNR and FQNEAQ (reference sequence). CDR3 length: 15 residues. V trimming: 1 base; J trimming: 3 bases; junction bases outside the gene matches: 4. DNA of the CDR3: TGTGCCAGCAGCTTAGTGACAGGGGAACACTATGGCTACACCTTC. It translates to CASSLVTGEHYGYTF.

The chain combines TRBV9 with TRBJ2-2; either TRBD1 or TRBD2 may supply D (6 bases each). Per germline, CDR1 SGDLS and CDR2 YYNGEE. V was shortened by 1 base and J by 7 bases, with 14 bases between the two germline ends. The CDR3 has 15 residues. The CDR3 DNA reads TGTGCCAGCAGCGTAACCGGGGGCGCGGACGGGGAGCTGTTTTTT. Translation gives CASSVTGGADGELFF.

The chain links TRBV7-2 to TRBJ2-4; perhaps TRBD2 as D (6 bases). The V end was cut by 1 base, the J end by 0 bases, with 10 bases between. Germline CDR1 is SGHTA and CDR2 is FQGNSA. This CDR3 is 16 amino acids long. CDR3 amino acids: CASSLGAGLAKNIQYF. The CDR3 coding sequence is TGTGCCAGCAGCTTAGGAGCGGGTCTAGCCAAAAACATTCAGTACTTC. The full variable domain, its missing parts supplied by reference TRBV7-2 and TRBJ2-4, is GAGVSQSPSNKVTEKGKDVELRCDPISGHTALYWYRQSLGQGLEFLIYFQGNSAPDKSGLPSDRFSAERTGGSVSTLTIQRTQQEDSAVYLCASSLGAGLAKNIQYFGAGTRLSVL.

The V call is TRBV4-3, the J call TRBJ1-6, with TRBD1 matching over 7 bases. Germline CDR1 LGHNA, CDR2 YSLEER. There are 15 residues in the CDR3. Losses at the gene ends were 4 bases for V and 6 bases for J; bases not matched to a gene: 6. CDR3 loop: CASSPRGDSNSPLHF. CDR3 coding DNA: TGCGCCAGCAGCCCTAGGGGGGACAGTAATTCACCCCTCCACTTT.

V is TRBV27 and J is TRBJ1-2, with D unresolved. This CDR3 has 14 residues. Between the trimmed V and J ends, which lost 6 bases and 6 bases, there was a span of 17 bases. Germline CDR1 and CDR2: MNHEY and SMNVEV (reference sequence). CDR3 in amino acids: CASSPHPGGDGYTF. The CDR3 DNA is TGTGCCAGCAGCCCCCATCCTGGTGGAGATGGCTACACCTTC.

The chain joins TRBV27 to TRBJ1-1, with D possibly matching TRBD1 (5 bases). Germline V gene data show CDR1 as MNHEY and CDR2 as SMNVEV (reference sequence). V lost 4 bases, J lost 0 bases, and 18 bases lay in between. There are 17 residues in the CDR3. The CDR3 protein is CASSSEGSVMLNTEAFF. Written as DNA, the CDR3 is TGTGCCAGCAGTTCCGAGGGGAGCGTTATGTTGAACACTGAAGCTTTCTTT.

The chain employs TRBV11-2 and TRBJ1-2; TRBD1 might be the D (5 bases). Germline V gene data show CDR1 as SGHAT and CDR2 as FQNNGV. Trimming removed 2 bases at V and 5 bases at J, with 18 bases between. This CDR3 has 16 residues. CDR3 coding DNA: TGTGCCAGCAGCTTAATATTAGGGACCGCGAATTATGGCTACACCTTC. This codes for CASSLILGTANYGYTF.

This clone has only a few counts. The CDR3 bases are TGTGCCAGCTCCCGGTCGGGCAGCCCTTTCGAAGAGCAGTACTTC. Residues: CASSRSGSPFEEQYF. V usage is TRBV18 and J usage is TRBJ2-7; D gene uncertain. Germline CDR1 reads KGHSH; CDR2 reads LQKENI. The V end lost 6 bases, the J end lost 7 bases, and 22 bases lay between the germline ends. The CDR3 has 15 amino acids.